The 2 T cell receptor beta chains below come from one sample, sequenced in a study of T cell repertoires in ileal Crohn's disease. Assay: immunoSEQ multiplex PCR; the TCRdb copy retains only in-frame clones and omits some. The sample comprises roughly 660 clones, 70% to 85% of which are singletons, and roughly 7.7% rests with the top ten. The sequencing input was ileal tissue. Receptors were obtained from an adult with Crohn's disease.

The gene calls are TRBV5-6 and TRBJ2-7, with a tentative D call TRBD2 (7 bases). Trimming removed 4 bases at V and 2 bases at J, with 13 bases between. Germline V CDR1 and CDR2: SGHDT, YYEEEE. This CDR3 region has 14 residues. CDR3 sequence (DNA): TGTGCCAGCAGCCTAGGGGAGGGGGCCTACGAGCAGTACTTC. It encodes CASSLGEGAYEQYF. Using reference TRBV5-6 and TRBJ2-7 for the parts outside the CDR3, the full variable domain is DAGVTQSPTHLIKTRGQQVTLRCSPKSGHDTVSWYQQALGQGPQFIFQYYEEEERQRGNFPDRFSGHQFPNYSSELNVNALLLGDSALYLCASSLGEGAYEQYFGPGTRLTVT.

J is TRBJ1-5 and V is TRBV5-6, with TRBD1 as a possible D gene (5 bases). The CDR3 has 14 amino acids. Germline loops: CDR1 SGHDT, CDR2 YYEEEE. Trimming stripped 8 bases from V and 0 bases from J, with 12 bases between. For the CDR3, the DNA is TGTGCCAGTCATGTCGGGGCTAGCAATCAGCCCCAGCATTTT. Translation gives CASHVGASNQPQHF.